The next 28 T cell receptor beta chains were all read from a single sample in a study of identical twins. MiXCR, applied by TCRdb to the 5' RACE reads, yields one record per CDR3 protein. The sample consists of just over 450,000 distinct CDR3 sequences, around 14% of them appearing once. This sample was also put to use in a study of yellow fever vaccine responses in identical twins.

Sample: CD4+ T cells sorted from blood. These receptors were taken from a woman younger than 30 in good health.

This clonotype was seen at least ten times. The rearrangement links TRBV12-3 or TRBV12-4 to TRBJ1-2; D may be TRBD1 (6 bases). This CDR3 has 14 residues. V lost 6 bases to trimming and J lost 4 bases, with 15 bases between them. The CDR3, as DNA: TGTGCCAGCAGGGTAACAGGGTCCCCCTATGGCTACACCTTC. Amino acids: CASRVTGSPYGYTF.

This chain connects TRBV11-2 to TRBJ2-5; 10 bases agree with TRBD2. This CDR3 has 18 amino acids. Germline V gives CDR1 SGHAT, CDR2 FQNNGV. After removal of 2 bases from V and 4 bases from J, the junction contained 13 bases not matched to a gene. The CDR3 nucleotides are TGTGCCAGCAGCTTAATGCCTAGCGGGAGCCGCACTGGAGAGACCCAGTACTTC. This codes for CASSLMPSGSRTGETQYF.

The CDR3 here is CASSYSTHHYGYTF. The CDR3 DNA sequence: TGTGCCAGCAGTTACTCGACACACCACTATGGCTACACCTTC. The chain couples TRBV6-5 to TRBJ1-2; no definite D call. CDR3 length: 14 amino acids. Trimming shortened V by 0 bases and J by 3 bases, and 8 bases separated the two germline ends. From germline, CDR1 is MNHEY and CDR2 SVGAGI.

This clonotype was found a few times. The CDR3 DNA sequence: TGTGCCAGCAGCTCTAAGCGGGGGACGATCGATACGCAGTATTTT. Protein: CASSSKRGTIDTQYF. This chain uses TRBV7-9 with TRBJ2-3; 8 bases are shared with TRBD2. V gave up 4 bases and J gave up 6 bases; unmatched junction bases: 9. CDR3 size: 15 residues. CDR1 and CDR2 from the germline V gene are SEHNR and FQNEAQ (reference sequence).

This clonotype was seen more than once but under ten times. The chain links TRBV20-1 to TRBJ1-1; D uncertain. The germline CDR1 and CDR2 sequences are DFQATT and SNEGSKA (reference sequence). V dropped 2 bases and J dropped 0 bases, with 13 bases sitting between them. The CDR3 totals 15 residues. CDR3 residues: CSARSLVSMNTEAFF. The CDR3 DNA reads as TGCAGTGCTAGAAGTTTGGTTTCAATGAACACTGAAGCTTTCTTT.

This clonotype showed up just a few times. V gene TRBV5-1 combines with J gene TRBJ2-3, with D tentatively TRBD1 (6 bases). V dropped 4 bases and J dropped 5 bases, with 8 bases sitting between them. The germline V gene has CDR1 SGHRS and CDR2 YFSETQ. The CDR3 covers 12 residues. The CDR3 region is CASSTGQDTQYF. The DNA for the CDR3 is TGCGCCAGCAGCACAGGGCAAGATACGCAGTATTTT.

Only a few counts were recorded for this clonotype. The chain is built from TRBV29-1 and TRBJ1-1; 7 bases agree with TRBD1. Germline values: CDR1 SQVTM, CDR2 ANQGSEA. The CDR3 extends over 13 amino acids. V lost 8 bases and J lost 0; bases outside the gene matches: 6. The CDR3 coding sequence is TGCAGCCCCCCGGGACAGATGAACACTGAAGCTTTCTTT. Amino acid sequence: CSPPGQMNTEAFF.

The CDR3 here is CASSRRWQGLSYEQYF. CDR3 DNA sequence: TGTGCCAGCAGTAGGCGCTGGCAGGGGCTATCCTACGAGCAGTACTTC. V and J are TRBV27 and TRBJ2-7, with D perhaps matching TRBD1 (6 bases). Germline loops: CDR1 MNHEY, CDR2 SMNVEV (reference sequence). V gave up 5 bases and J gave up 1 base, with 18 bases separating them. The length of the CDR3 is 16 residues.

The chain has TRBV5-5 and TRBJ2-2; D might be TRBD1 (6 bases). This CDR3 region has 14 residues. The V and J ends lost 4 bases and 5 bases respectively, with 12 bases between them. Germline V gene sequence: CDR1 SGHKS, CDR2 YYEKEE (reference sequence). DNA of the CDR3: TGTGCCAGCAGCGCTATCAGGGGAACCGGGGAGCTGTTTTTT. This codes for CASSAIRGTGELFF.

This clonotype appeared a few times. J is TRBJ2-5 and V is TRBV24-1; TRBD2 matches 12 bases. The CDR3 contains 17 residues. Looked up from germline, CDR1 is KGHDR and CDR2 is SFDVKD. V was clipped by 4 bases and J by 0 bases; unmatched bases: 5. Here the CDR3 reads CATSDPTSGGYQETQYF. The DNA of the CDR3 is TGTGCCACCAGTGACCCCACTAGCGGGGGGTACCAAGAGACCCAGTACTTC.

This clonotype has just a few counts. The V call is TRBV2, the J call TRBJ2-5; 9 bases map to TRBD1. CDR3 size: 16 residues. CDR1 and CDR2 (germline): SNHLY, FYNNEI. Unmatched junction bases numbered 9, after V lost 7 bases and J lost 0 bases. This CDR3 reads CASKVPGTGYQETQYF. The CDR3 nucleotides read TGTGCCAGCAAGGTCCCCGGGACAGGGTACCAAGAGACCCAGTACTTC.

The table lists this clonotype with many counts. The V gene is TRBV6-5, the J gene TRBJ2-5; D gene ambiguous. The CDR3 runs to 14 residues. The germline CDR1 and CDR2 sequences are MNHEY and SVGAGI. The V end was cut by 3 bases, the J end by 6 bases, with 14 bases between. The CDR3 here is CASSYMQAQKTQYF. The CDR3 DNA is TGTGCCAGCAGTTATATGCAGGCTCAGAAGACCCAGTACTTC.

The gene calls are TRBV28 and TRBJ2-3, with 10 bases matching TRBD2. The CDR3 contains 16 residues. Germline CDR1 reads MDHEN; CDR2 reads SYDVKM. V shed 3 bases, J shed 8 bases, and the junction held 11 bases outside the gene matches. The CDR3 loop reads CASSFPSGGAGFTQYF. The CDR3 nucleotides read TGTGCCAGCAGTTTTCCCAGCGGGGGGGCCGGGTTTACGCAGTATTTT.

The V and J genes are TRBV20-1 and TRBJ2-7, with no clear D. Deletions cut 6 bases from V and 3 bases from J, with 21 bases between. Germline CDR1 reads DFQATT; CDR2 reads SNEGSKA (reference sequence). The CDR3 consists of 15 residues. The CDR3 protein is CSAKPGLLSVYEQYF. In DNA form, the CDR3 reads TGCAGTGCGAAGCCGGGCCTGCTTTCGGTCTACGAGCAGTACTTC.

The chain combines TRBV7-9 with TRBJ2-7; D gene unclear. Per germline, CDR1 SEHNR and CDR2 FQNEAQ (reference sequence). The CDR3 is 13 residues long. V lost 3 bases and J 3 bases, leaving 9 bases between the germline ends. CDR3 nucleotides: TGTGCCAGCAGCTTTGGGTCATTCTACGAGCAGTACTTC. This sequence encodes CASSFGSFYEQYF. Full variable domain (outside the CDR3, taken from reference TRBV7-9 and TRBJ2-7): DTGVSQNPRHKITKRGQNVTFRCDPISEHNRLYWYRQTLGQGPEFLTYFQNEAQLEKSRLLSDRFSAERPKGSFSTLEIQRTEQGDSAMYLCASSFGSFYEQYFGPGTRLTVT.

The chain combines TRBV6-4 with TRBJ1-1, with 10 bases matching TRBD1. This CDR3 has 22 residues. The germline CDR1 and CDR2 sequences are MRHNA and SNTAGT. Trimming removed 5 bases from V and 8 bases from J; junction bases left unmatched: 32. The CDR3 coding sequence is TGTGCCAGCAGTAGACCAATTGGAGACCGGGACAGGGGAATTATGCCTCGAAGAGAAGCTTTCTTT. As protein: CASSRPIGDRDRGIMPRREAFF.

This clonotype has just a few counts. One end of the junction does not line up with germline, which may come from a read error. This sequence joins TRBV7-7 and TRBJ2-6, with TRBD1 matching 7 bases. CDR1 SSHAT and CDR2 FNYEAQ come from the germline V gene (reference sequence). The CDR3 sequence is 17 residues long. The CDR3 DNA reads as TGTGCTAGCAGCTTGAGGGGGCATACCTCTGGGGCCAACGTCCTGACTTTC. Translated: CASSLRGHTSGANVLTF.

This sequence joins TRBV28 and TRBJ2-1, with 7 bases that match TRBD2. The V segment lost 1 base and the J segment 3 bases; nucleotides outside the gene matches: 9. The germline V gene has CDR1 MDHEN and CDR2 SYDVKM. The CDR3 totals 17 residues. This CDR3 reads CASSLFGLAEFYNEQFF. In nucleotides, the CDR3 is TGTGCCAGCAGTTTATTTGGGCTAGCGGAATTCTACAATGAGCAGTTCTTC.

The chain has TRBV9 and TRBJ1-5; D uncertain. V lost 0 bases, J lost 3 bases, and 10 bases lay in between. This CDR3 comprises 15 residues. Germline CDR1 SGDLS, CDR2 YYNGEE. CDR3 sequence: CASSVDDHPNQPQHF. The CDR3 nucleotides are TGTGCCAGCAGCGTAGACGATCATCCCAATCAGCCCCAGCATTTT.

The rearrangement joins TRBV6-2 or TRBV6-3 to TRBJ2-7; 11 positions match TRBD1. The CDR3 has 15 residues. J was trimmed by 7 bases and V by 5 bases; bases with no gene match: 10. CDR1 and CDR2 from the germline V gene are MNHEY and SVGEGT. CDR3 sequence: CASSPPLDRGREQYF. The CDR3 DNA reads as TGTGCCAGCAGTCCCCCGCTGGACAGGGGGCGTGAGCAGTACTTC.

This clonotype was picked up a small number of times. V and J are TRBV5-1 and TRBJ2-5; D unresolved. Trimming removed 0 bases from V and 3 bases from J, with 12 bases in between. The CDR3 extends over 15 amino acids. The germline CDR1 and CDR2 sequences are SGHRS and YFSETQ. CDR3 in DNA: TGCGCCAGCAGCTTGGCGGGTAATAAGAAAGAGACCCAGTACTTC. Its protein product is CASSLAGNKKETQYF.

The chain links TRBV12-3 or TRBV12-4 to TRBJ2-5; possible D gene TRBD2, 5 bases. Trimming took off 3 bases at V and 0 bases at J, with 14 bases between the two ends. The CDR3 is made up of 16 amino acids. The DNA for the CDR3 is TGTGCCAGCAGTTTGCCGGTACTAGGTCACCAAGAGACCCAGTACTTC. It codes for CASSLPVLGHQETQYF.

This rearrangement joins TRBV20-1 to TRBJ2-7; D is possibly TRBD1 (6 bases). Germline assignment: CDR1 DFQATT and CDR2 SNEGSKA (reference sequence). The length of the CDR3 is 14 residues. With 6 bases removed from V and 6 bases from J, the gap between germline ends came to 21 bases. This CDR3 is CSATVVTGLREQYF. CDR3 sequence (DNA): TGCAGTGCGACGGTTGTGACAGGTCTTCGCGAGCAGTACTTC.

This clonotype occurred a few times. The gene calls are TRBV10-3 and TRBJ1-1, with 9 positions matching TRBD1. The CDR3 runs 17 residues. The J segment lost 4 bases and the V segment lost 4 bases, leaving 13 bases of the junction unmatched. CDR1 and CDR2 from the germline V gene are ENHRY and SYGVKD. CDR3 nucleotides: TGTGCCATCAGTGCCCTGGACAGGGGACTACGGGGCACTGAAGCTTTCTTT. It yields the protein CAISALDRGLRGTEAFF.

The V call is TRBV9, the J call TRBJ1-6, with D perhaps matching TRBD1 (6 bases). Per germline, CDR1 SGDLS and CDR2 YYNGEE. The V end was cut by 3 bases, the J end by 7 bases, with 8 bases between. This CDR3 has 13 residues. In DNA, the CDR3 is TGTGCCAGCAGCGGACAGGTGAATTCACCCCTCCACTTT. It yields the protein CASSGQVNSPLHF.

The chain is built from TRBV29-1 and TRBJ1-2; 9 positions agree with TRBD1. The germline V gene encodes CDR1 SQVTM and CDR2 ANQGSEA. This CDR3 has 15 amino acids. Trimming at V came to 5 bases and at J to 2 bases, leaving 9 bases not matched to a gene. CDR3 sequence: CSVRRSDRGNYGYTF. The CDR3 nucleotides read TGCAGCGTTCGTCGATCCGACAGGGGGAACTATGGCTACACCTTC.

This clonotype has only a few counts. The CDR3 loop is CASSPTSGSSGANVLTF. CDR3 sequence (DNA): TGTGCCAGCTCACCAACTAGCGGGAGCTCTGGGGCCAACGTCCTGACTTTC. V is TRBV18 and J is TRBJ2-6, with 11 bases matching TRBD2. The germline V gene has CDR1 KGHSH and CDR2 LQKENI. V shed 2 bases and J 0 bases; nucleotides not matched to a gene: 0. This CDR3 is 17 amino acids long.

This clonotype has more than one count but fewer than ten. The chain uses TRBV15 and TRBJ2-1; TRBD1 might be the D (5 bases). Germline V lookup: CDR1 LNHNV, CDR2 YYDKDF (reference sequence). CDR3 size: 16 residues. Trimming took 6 bases from V and 2 from J, leaving 17 bases between them. The CDR3 is CATSVPGAVAYNEQFF. For the CDR3, the DNA is TGTGCCACCAGTGTACCTGGGGCCGTGGCCTACAATGAGCAGTTCTTC.